This T cell receptor beta chain stems from a study of brain metastases from non-small cell lung cancer. This clone turned up a few times. Libraries were prepared by immunoSEQ multiplex PCR; TCRdb keeps only in-frame clonotypes and omits some of them. The sample gives roughly 4,100 clones, about 86% of which show up once; around 6.2% is in the top ten. V lost 1 base, J lost 6 bases, and 6 bases lay in between. From germline, CDR1 is SEHNR and CDR2 FQNEAQ (reference sequence). The CDR3 runs 12 residues. The chain combines TRBV7-9 with TRBJ1-2; D not certain. Source material: tumor-adjacent normal tissue. The source is a donor aged 40 or over with non-small cell lung cancer. Here the CDR3 reads CASSLGPDGYTF. As DNA, the CDR3 is TGTGCCAGCAGCTTAGGTCCAGATGGCTACACCTTC.